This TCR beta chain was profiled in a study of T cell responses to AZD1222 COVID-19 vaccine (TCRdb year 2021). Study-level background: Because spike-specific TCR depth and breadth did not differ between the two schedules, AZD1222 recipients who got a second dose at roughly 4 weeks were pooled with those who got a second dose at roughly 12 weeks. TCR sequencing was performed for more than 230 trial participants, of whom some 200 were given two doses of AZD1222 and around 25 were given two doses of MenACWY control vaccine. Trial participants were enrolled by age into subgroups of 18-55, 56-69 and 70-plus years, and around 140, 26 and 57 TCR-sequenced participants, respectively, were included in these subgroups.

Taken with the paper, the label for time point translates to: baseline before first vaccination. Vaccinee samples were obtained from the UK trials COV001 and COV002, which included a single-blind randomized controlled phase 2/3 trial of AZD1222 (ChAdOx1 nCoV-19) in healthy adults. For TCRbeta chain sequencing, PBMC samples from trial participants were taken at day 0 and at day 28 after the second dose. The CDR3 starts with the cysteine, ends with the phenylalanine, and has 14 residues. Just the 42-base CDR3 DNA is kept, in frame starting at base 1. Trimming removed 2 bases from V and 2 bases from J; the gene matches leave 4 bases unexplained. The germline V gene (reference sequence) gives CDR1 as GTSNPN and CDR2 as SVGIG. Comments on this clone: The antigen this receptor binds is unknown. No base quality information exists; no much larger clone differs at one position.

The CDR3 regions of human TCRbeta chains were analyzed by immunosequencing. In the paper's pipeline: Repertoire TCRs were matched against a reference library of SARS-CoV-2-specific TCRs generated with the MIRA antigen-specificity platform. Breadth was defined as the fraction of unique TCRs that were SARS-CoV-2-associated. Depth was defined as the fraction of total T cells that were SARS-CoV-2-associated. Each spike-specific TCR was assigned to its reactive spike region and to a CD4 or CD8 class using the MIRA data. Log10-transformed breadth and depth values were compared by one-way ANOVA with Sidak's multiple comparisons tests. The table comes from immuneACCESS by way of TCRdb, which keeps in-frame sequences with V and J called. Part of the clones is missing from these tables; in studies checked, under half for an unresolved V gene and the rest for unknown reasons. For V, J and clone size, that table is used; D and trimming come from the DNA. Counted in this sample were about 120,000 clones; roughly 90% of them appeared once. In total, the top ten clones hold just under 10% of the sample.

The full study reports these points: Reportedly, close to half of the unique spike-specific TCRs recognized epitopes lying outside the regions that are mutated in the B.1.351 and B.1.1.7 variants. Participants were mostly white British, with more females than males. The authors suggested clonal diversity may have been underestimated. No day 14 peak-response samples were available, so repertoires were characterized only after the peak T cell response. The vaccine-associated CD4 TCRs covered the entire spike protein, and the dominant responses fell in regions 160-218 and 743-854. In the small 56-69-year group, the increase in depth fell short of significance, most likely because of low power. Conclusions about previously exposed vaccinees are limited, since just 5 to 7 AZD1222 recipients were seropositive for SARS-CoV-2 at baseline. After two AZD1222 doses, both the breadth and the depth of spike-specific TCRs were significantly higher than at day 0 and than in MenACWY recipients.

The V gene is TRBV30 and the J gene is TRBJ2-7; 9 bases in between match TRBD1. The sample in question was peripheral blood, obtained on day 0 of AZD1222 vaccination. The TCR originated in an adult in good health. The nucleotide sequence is TGTGCCTGGAGTTCCGACAGGGGGACCTACGAGCAGTACTTC. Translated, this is CAWSSDRGTYEQYF.